The rows below give T cell receptor beta chains drawn from one sample of a study of a mutant IDH1 vaccine in newly diagnosed glioma. Their antigens remain unidentified. This table comes from immunoSEQ multiplex PCR, and its TCRdb copy is limited to in-frame clones, with some not included. The sample yields 110,000 or so clones, 85% to 90% seen once. Sequences were derived from PBMCs, sampled from a glioma patient whose treatment included an IDH1 peptide vaccine. These receptors all stem from a woman between 50 and 59 years old with glioma. CDR3s include the opening cysteine and the closing phenylalanine or tryptophan. Fields, in order: J gene, V gene, clone size, CDR3 protein. Expanded clones are given a class, and other clones once, few, many or no size at all.

J gene: TRBJ2-7; V gene: TRBV11-2; clone size: -; CDR3 protein: CASRKRFPGQRIYEQYF
J gene: TRBJ2-2; V gene: TRBV28; clone size: -; CDR3 protein: CASSHPAGTRLPGELFF
J gene: TRBJ2-6; V gene: TRBV9; clone size: -; CDR3 protein: CASSAVPGANVLTF
J gene: TRBJ2-2; V gene: TRBV27; clone size: -; CDR3 protein: CASSFSWNTGELFF
J gene: TRBJ2-7; V gene: TRBV11-2; clone size: -; CDR3 protein: CASSTGLAGGLGSYEQYF
J gene: TRBJ1-5; V gene: TRBV27; clone size: -; CDR3 protein: CASSIRWEQPQHF
J gene: TRBJ2-2; V gene: TRBV18; clone size: -; CDR3 protein: CASSPVGTSETGELFF
J gene: TRBJ2-3; V gene: TRBV7-8; clone size: -; CDR3 protein: CASSSRLAVQDTQYF
J gene: TRBJ2-5; V gene: TRBV10-3; clone size: -; CDR3 protein: CAISEPRPGDGDGETQYF
J gene: TRBJ2-1; V gene: TRBV4-1; clone size: -; CDR3 protein: CASSQGRVLQSYNEQFF
J gene: TRBJ1-4; V gene: TRBV7-9; clone size: -; CDR3 protein: CASSFGTGDGKLFF
J gene: TRBJ2-1; V gene: TRBV5-5; clone size: -; CDR3 protein: CASSQGLADYNEQFF
J gene: TRBJ2-1; V gene: TRBV9; clone size: -; CDR3 protein: CASSVGVVRSYNEQFF
J gene: TRBJ2-7; V gene: TRBV7-9; clone size: once; CDR3 protein: CASSYPGTGEYEQYF
J gene: TRBJ2-1; V gene: TRBV2; clone size: -; CDR3 protein: CASTMAGSYNEQFF
J gene: TRBJ2-1; V gene: TRBV7-2; clone size: -; CDR3 protein: CASSLAKRLAGNEQFF
J gene: TRBJ2-1; V gene: TRBV9; clone size: -; CDR3 protein: CASSVDRNSYNEQFF
J gene: TRBJ2-7; V gene: TRBV27; clone size: -; CDR3 protein: CASSRDSPYEQYF
J gene: TRBJ1-4; V gene: TRBV7-9; clone size: once; CDR3 protein: CASSLGAGGPDEKLFF
J gene: TRBJ2-7; V gene: TRBV30; clone size: -; CDR3 protein: CAWRPPGGPYDEQYF
J gene: TRBJ1-6; V gene: TRBV14; clone size: -; CDR3 protein: CASSQAGTGNSPLHF
J gene: TRBJ2-4; V gene: TRBV14; clone size: -; CDR3 protein: CASSHRSNIQYF
J gene: TRBJ2-7; V gene: TRBV28; clone size: -; CDR3 protein: CASSRGQGFSYEQYF
J gene: TRBJ1-6; V gene: TRBV15; clone size: -; CDR3 protein: CATSRDRADANSPLHF
J gene: TRBJ1-3; V gene: TRBV29-1; clone size: -; CDR3 protein: CSVDRQPDSGNTIYF
J gene: TRBJ2-7; V gene: TRBV28; clone size: -; CDR3 protein: CASGGGSYEQYF
J gene: TRBJ2-5; V gene: TRBV18; clone size: -; CDR3 protein: CASSPGQETQYF
J gene: TRBJ2-2; V gene: TRBV7-8; clone size: -; CDR3 protein: CASSLQGQLTGELFF
J gene: TRBJ1-3; V gene: TRBV13; clone size: -; CDR3 protein: CASSSPGGRNTIYF
J gene: TRBJ2-7; V gene: TRBV5-6; clone size: -; CDR3 protein: CASSSGVEQYF
J gene: TRBJ2-7; V gene: TRBV20-1; clone size: -; CDR3 protein: CSASLSYEQYF
J gene: TRBJ2-7; V gene: TRBV11-2; clone size: -; CDR3 protein: CASSFPGTRRKEQYF
J gene: TRBJ1-1; V gene: TRBV5-6; clone size: -; CDR3 protein: CASSLVSARLEAFF
J gene: TRBJ1-3; V gene: TRBV7-6; clone size: -; CDR3 protein: CASSSQSSGNTIYF
J gene: TRBJ1-1; V gene: TRBV9; clone size: -; CDR3 protein: CASSVDPGRRNTEAFF
J gene: TRBJ1-6; V gene: TRBV5-1; clone size: -; CDR3 protein: CASRLSSYNSPLHF
J gene: TRBJ2-1; V gene: TRBV18; clone size: -; CDR3 protein: CASSRPSVGGPLEQFF
J gene: TRBJ2-6; V gene: TRBV19; clone size: -; CDR3 protein: CATGSSGANVLTF
J gene: TRBJ1-1; V gene: TRBV6-5; clone size: -; CDR3 protein: CASRSGTGRHTEAFF
J gene: TRBJ1-5; V gene: TRBV18; clone size: few; CDR3 protein: CASSPDSTNQPQHF
J gene: TRBJ2-7; V gene: TRBV29-1; clone size: -; CDR3 protein: CSVRGLAGKGNEQYF
J gene: TRBJ2-2; V gene: TRBV6-6; clone size: -; CDR3 protein: CASMGQVAGELFF
J gene: TRBJ2-3; V gene: TRBV7-2; clone size: once; CDR3 protein: CASSPGLATYTDTQYF
J gene: TRBJ2-7; V gene: TRBV6-6; clone size: -; CDR3 protein: CASRPGLAGFSYEQYF
J gene: TRBJ2-3; V gene: TRBV28; clone size: once; CDR3 protein: CASTTGWDTQYF
J gene: TRBJ1-5; V gene: TRBV6-1; clone size: -; CDR3 protein: CASSAGHRSNQTQHF
J gene: TRBJ1-4; V gene: TRBV18; clone size: -; CDR3 protein: CASSRDRAREKLFF
J gene: TRBJ2-7; V gene: TRBV6-4; clone size: -; CDR3 protein: CASSDGMAEPYEQYF
J gene: TRBJ2-1; V gene: TRBV5-4; clone size: -; CDR3 protein: CASSSEPWREGSYNEQFF
J gene: TRBJ1-2; V gene: TRBV6-1; clone size: -; CDR3 protein: CASSEEPGSIYGYTF
J gene: TRBJ2-2; V gene: TRBV7-7; clone size: -; CDR3 protein: CASSPSGANTGELFF
J gene: TRBJ1-5; V gene: TRBV27; clone size: once; CDR3 protein: CASSLQGVSNQPQHF
J gene: TRBJ2-5; V gene: TRBV6-6; clone size: once; CDR3 protein: CASSYSMGRFQETQYF
J gene: TRBJ2-3; V gene: TRBV11-2; clone size: -; CDR3 protein: CASTRRAGGFSTDTQYF
J gene: TRBJ1-1; V gene: TRBV29-1; clone size: -; CDR3 protein: CSGADRRTEAFF
J gene: TRBJ2-7; V gene: TRBV7-9; clone size: -; CDR3 protein: CASSHGLAGVYEQYF
J gene: TRBJ1-6; V gene: TRBV28; clone size: -; CDR3 protein: CASRGGNWASPLHF